The table lists the clone carrying this TCR beta chain with a few counts. Method: immunoSEQ multiplex PCR; TCRdb's copy keeps in-frame clones and lacks some. The sample has 130,000 or so clones; 75% to 90% are singletons. This entry belongs to a study of blood T cell repertoires in COVID-19. CDR1 and CDR2 from the germline V gene are GTSNPN and SVGIG (reference sequence). The junction had 0 bases not matched to a gene; V was cut back by 5 bases and J by 6 bases. The CDR3 contains 13 residues. The TCR sequence derives from a human donor in a cohort sampled during active COVID-19. Material for sequencing was peripheral blood. The chain uses TRBV30 and TRBJ1-6, with 11 bases matching TRBD1. CDR3 sequence (DNA): TGTGCCTGGGGACAGGGGGCTAATTCACCCCTCCACTTT. This gives the protein CAWGQGANSPLHF.